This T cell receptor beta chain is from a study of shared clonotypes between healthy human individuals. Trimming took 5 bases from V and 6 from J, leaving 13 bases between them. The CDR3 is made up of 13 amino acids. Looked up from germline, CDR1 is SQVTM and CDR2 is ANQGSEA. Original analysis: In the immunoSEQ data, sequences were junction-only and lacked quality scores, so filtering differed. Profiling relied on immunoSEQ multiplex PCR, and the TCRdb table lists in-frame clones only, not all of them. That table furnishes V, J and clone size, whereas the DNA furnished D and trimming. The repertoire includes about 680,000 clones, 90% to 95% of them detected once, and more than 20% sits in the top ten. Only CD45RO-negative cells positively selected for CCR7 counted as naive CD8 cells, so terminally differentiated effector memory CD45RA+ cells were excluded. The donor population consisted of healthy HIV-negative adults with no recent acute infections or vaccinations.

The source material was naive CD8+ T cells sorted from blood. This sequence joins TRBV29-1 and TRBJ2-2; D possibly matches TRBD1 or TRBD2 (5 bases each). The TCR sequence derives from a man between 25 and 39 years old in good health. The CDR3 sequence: CSVPLSGPGELFF. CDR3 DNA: TGCAGCGTTCCCCTATCGGGACCCGGGGAGCTGTTTTTT.